This T cell receptor (beta chain) was captured in a study of resident and recirculating memory T cells in vitiligo. Whole-study findings and limits: Clonality differed among vitiligo lesions, with no unique dominant clone.

Only in-frame clones appear in the TCRdb table, and some are missing; sequencing was by immunoSEQ multiplex PCR. The repertoire consists of about 42,000 clones, with around nine tenths occurring once and the leading ten covering over 3.5%. Regarding this clone: Its antigen is still unknown.

Trimming took 0 bases from V and 3 from J, leaving 9 bases between them. The CDR3 is 16 residues long. Per germline, CDR1 LNHNV and CDR2 YYDKDF (reference sequence). Input material: blood. The TCR was taken from a male donor with vitiligo. This sequence joins TRBV15 and TRBJ1-6; no reliable D call. Here the CDR3 DNA reads TGTGCCACCAGCAGAGATCGGGTGGTCTATAATTCACCCCTCCACTTT. Its translation: CATSRDRVVYNSPLHF.